The 18 T cell receptor beta chains below were found in one sample sequenced in a study of long-term antiretroviral therapy in people with HIV (dated by TCRdb to the early 2020s). The immunoSEQ hsTCRB v3.0 assay was used at survey level resolution for TRB variable region sequencing. This is the immuneACCESS table as TCRdb keeps it, with only in-frame sequences that have V and J called. A part of the clones is gone; compared with another copy, unresolved V genes explain less than half, and the rest is unexplained. This sample is represented by tens of thousands of clones; 86% of them were singletons. The top ten hold 4% to 4.5% of the sample. The sample was unsorted PBMCs, taken 1.2 years after starting antiretroviral therapy. Receptor source: a woman aged 45-65 years with HIV.

V is TRBV19 and J is TRBJ1-5; no clear D gene. Trimming shortened V by 6 bases and J by 0 bases, and 27 bases separated the two germline ends. The CDR3 has 20 residues. Germline V lookup: CDR1 LNHDA, CDR2 SQIVND (reference sequence). The CDR3 is CASRKRPGLALTYSNQPQHF. As DNA, the CDR3 is TGTGCCAGTAGAAAACGCCCGGGCCTGGCTTTAACGTATAGCAATCAGCCCCAGCATTTT.

The chain has TRBV30 and TRBJ2-3; no definite D call. This CDR3 has 13 amino acids. Germline V lookup: CDR1 GTSNPN, CDR2 SVGIG (reference sequence). With 4 bases removed from V and 0 bases from J, the gap between germline ends came to 8 bases. For the CDR3, the DNA is TGTGCCTGGACCTCCTTAAGCACAGATACGCAGTATTTT. Translating it yields CAWTSLSTDTQYF.

The chain links TRBV4-1 to TRBJ1-1; D is unresolved. V lost 2 bases, J lost 7 bases, and 14 bases lay in between. Germline lookup yields CDR1 MGHRA and CDR2 YSYEKL. The CDR3 loop spans 14 amino acids. The CDR3 region has the DNA TGCGCCAGCAGCCAACGGGGAGGTTACGGTGAAGCTTTCTTT. Protein: CASSQRGGYGEAFF.

This clone was counted only a few times. The chain employs TRBV14 and TRBJ1-2, with D possibly matching TRBD1 (5 bases). CDR1 and CDR2 (germline): SGHDN, FVKESK. The CDR3 has 16 residues. Trimming stripped 2 bases from V and 4 bases from J, with 17 bases between. This CDR3 is CASSQIGGRDFYGYTF. CDR3 nucleotide sequence: TGTGCCAGCAGCCAAATTGGGGGGAGAGACTTCTATGGCTACACCTTC.

This clone showed up just once. This chain links TRBV27 with TRBJ2-2; D is ambiguous. The germline gives CDR1 MNHEY, CDR2 SMNVEV (reference sequence). V was cut by 6 bases and J by 1 base, with 9 bases left in between. The CDR3 runs 14 residues. The CDR3 here is CASSPAGNTGELFF. As DNA, the CDR3 is TGTGCCAGCAGCCCCGCCGGGAACACCGGGGAGCTGTTTTTT.

The J gene is TRBJ2-2, the V gene TRBV29-1; D not resolved. CDR1 is SQVTM and CDR2 is ANQGSEA in the germline V gene. The CDR3 sequence is 15 residues long. V was pared by 3 bases and J by 7 bases, with 18 bases between. CDR3 sequence reads: CSVEASVEAGGELFF. CDR3 nucleotide sequence: TGCAGCGTTGAGGCTTCCGTAGAGGCAGGCGGGGAGCTGTTTTTT.

The chain links TRBV10-3 to TRBJ2-3; tentatively, D is TRBD1 (5 bases). The germline CDR1 and CDR2 sequences are ENHRY and SYGVKD. The CDR3 covers 14 residues. Deletions cut 4 bases from V and 6 bases from J, with 14 bases between. In DNA, the CDR3 is TGTGCCATCAGTGTAGGGCAGGGTGGTGATACGCAGTATTTT. Residues: CAISVGQGGDTQYF.

The rearrangement uses TRBV10-1 and TRBJ2-6; no reliable D call. The CDR3 is 17 residues long. The V gene lost 5 bases and the J gene lost 0 bases, with 14 bases spanning the gap. CDR1 and CDR2 (germline): WNHNN, SYGVQD (reference sequence). The CDR3 region is CASSPGIRGSGANVLTF. The CDR3 DNA reads as TGCGCCAGCAGTCCCGGTATTAGAGGCTCTGGGGCCAACGTCCTGACTTTC.

The chain's CDR3 is CASSLGFGDLGELFF. Here the CDR3 DNA reads TGTGCCAGCAGCTTAGGGTTTGGGGATCTCGGGGAGCTGTTTTTT. V usage is TRBV11-2 and J usage is TRBJ2-2; no reliable D call. V shed 1 base and J shed 7 bases, with 13 bases lying between them. CDR1 and CDR2 (germline): SGHAT, FQNNGV. The CDR3 consists of 15 residues.

The genes are TRBV4-3 and TRBJ2-4, with TRBD2 matching over 14 bases. Unmatched junction bases numbered 12, after V lost 4 bases and J lost 1 base. The CDR3 contains 20 residues. Looked up from germline, CDR1 is LGHNA and CDR2 is YSLEER. The CDR3 DNA reads TGCGCCAGCAGCCCCTCTCTGGGACTAGCGGGGGTTGGGGCCAAAAACATTCAGTACTTC. Amino acids: CASSPSLGLAGVGAKNIQYF.

This clone was seen only a few times. The chain carries TRBV5-6 and TRBJ2-7, with D hard to call. The V gene's germline CDR1 is SGHDT and CDR2 YYEEEE. Trimming removed 1 base at V and 1 base at J, with 6 bases between. The CDR3 contains 13 residues. This CDR3 is CASSLFLSYEQYF. CDR3 sequence (DNA): TGTGCCAGCAGCTTGTTCCTATCCTACGAGCAGTACTTC.

The gene calls are TRBV9 and TRBJ2-1, with D unclear. The CDR3 consists of 15 residues. Trimming left V 0 bases short and J 1 base short, with 8 bases between. Germline CDR1 reads SGDLS; CDR2 reads YYNGEE. The CDR3 region is CASSVAGESYNEQFF. The CDR3 nucleotides read TGTGCCAGCAGCGTAGCTGGGGAATCCTACAATGAGCAGTTCTTC.

The chain carries TRBV6-6 and TRBJ1-2; D uncertain. The CDR3 loop spans 14 amino acids. Germline CDR1 and CDR2: MNHNY and SVGAGI (reference sequence). Trimming pared 4 bases from V and 4 bases from J, leaving 13 bases between. In DNA form, the CDR3 reads TGTGCCAGCAGTTTGCGCGGGATCGCCTATGGCTACACCTTC. Residues: CASSLRGIAYGYTF.

The chain has TRBV7-3 and TRBJ2-2; D gene unclear. Germline CDR1 SGHTA, CDR2 FQGTGA. The V end was cut by 2 bases, the J end by 4 bases, with 5 bases between. CDR3 length: 13 amino acids. The CDR3 DNA follows: TGTGCCAGCAGCTTACAAGGCACCGGGGAGCTGTTTTTT. Translating it yields CASSLQGTGELFF.

This clone came up once. This rearrangement joins TRBV2 to TRBJ1-1; D call uncertain. The length of the CDR3 is 13 residues. Germline V gene sequence: CDR1 SNHLY, CDR2 FYNNEI. The germline V and J ends were trimmed by 5 bases and 0 bases, with 7 bases remaining between them. The CDR3 coding sequence is TGTGCCAGCAGTTCCAGTATGAACACTGAAGCTTTCTTT. Translation gives CASSSSMNTEAFF.

The chain is built from TRBV19 and TRBJ1-3; D is ambiguous. Germline V gene sequence: CDR1 LNHDA, CDR2 SQIVND (reference sequence). CDR3 length: 15 residues. Trimming left V 1 base short and J 0 bases short, with 7 bases between. As DNA, the CDR3 is TGTGCCAGTAGTATAGGCAGTGACTCTGGAAACACCATATATTTT. Encoded protein: CASSIGSDSGNTIYF.

The chain combines TRBV5-4 with TRBJ1-6; no reliable D call. The CDR3 runs to 13 residues. Between the trimmed V and J ends, which lost 1 base and 7 bases, there was a span of 6 bases. Germline assignment: CDR1 SGHNT and CDR2 YYREEE (reference sequence). In nucleotides, the CDR3 is TGTGCCAGCAGCTTGTTGAGAAATTCACCCCTCCACTTT. Its protein is CASSLLRNSPLHF. The full variable domain, in which reference TRBV5-4 and TRBJ1-6 provide the parts outside the CDR3, is ETGVTQSPTHLIKTRGQQVTLRCSSQSGHNTVSWYQQALGQGPQFIFQYYREEENGRGNFPPRFSGLQFPNYSSELNVNALELDDSALYLCASSLLRNSPLHFGNGTRLTVT.

This chain joins TRBV10-3 and TRBJ2-1, with TRBD1 matching 8 bases. The germline CDR1 and CDR2 sequences are ENHRY and SYGVKD. V was pared by 7 bases and J by 6 bases, with 11 bases of the junction left unmatched. The CDR3 length is 15 residues. The CDR3, as DNA: TGTGCCATCAACCCTAGACAGGGGAATACCAATGAGCAGTTCTTC. It translates to CAINPRQGNTNEQFF.